Shown below are 7 T cell receptor beta chains from a single sample sequenced in a study of long-term antiretroviral therapy in people with HIV. The run of the v3.0 immunoSEQ assay was at survey level. TCRdb's table, derived via immunoSEQ multiplex PCR, lists solely in-frame clones and lacks some. The sample has 30,000 to 40,000 clones; 83% are singletons. Sequencing was performed on unsorted PBMCs, taken 0.4 years before starting antiretroviral therapy. These receptors were taken from a young man with HIV.

Only one count was recorded for this clone. This chain joins TRBV6-6 and TRBJ2-1, with a possible D match to TRBD2 (5 bases). The CDR3 has 13 residues. V lost 0 bases, J lost 9 bases, and 9 bases lay in between. Germline V gene data show CDR1 as MNHNY and CDR2 as SVGAGI (reference sequence). Here the CDR3 DNA reads TGTGCCAGCAGTTACTCGGACTCCGGTGAGCAGTTCTTC. Its translation: CASSYSDSGEQFF.

V gene TRBV11-2 combines with J gene TRBJ1-2, with D hard to call. The V gene lost 0 bases and the J gene lost 4 bases, with 6 bases spanning the gap. The germline V gene encodes CDR1 SGHAT and CDR2 FQNNGV. The CDR3 consists of 13 residues. This CDR3 reads CASSLEGSYGYTF. The CDR3 bases are TGTGCCAGCAGCTTAGAAGGGTCCTATGGCTACACCTTC.

This clone is large. J is TRBJ2-7 and V is TRBV10-3; a possible D gene is TRBD2 (5 bases). Germline CDR1 is ENHRY and CDR2 is SYGVKD. Trimming pared 0 bases from V and 3 bases from J, leaving 9 bases between. The CDR3 has 14 amino acids. CDR3 amino acids: CAISESLANYEQYF. Written as DNA, the CDR3 is TGTGCCATCAGTGAGTCCTTAGCGAACTACGAGCAGTACTTC.

CDR3 region: CASSLRKGRRAADTQYF. CDR3 DNA sequence: TGTGCCAGCAGCTTAAGGAAAGGCAGGAGAGCGGCAGATACGCAGTATTTT. J is TRBJ2-3 and V is TRBV13, with D maybe TRBD2 (5 bases). This CDR3 has 17 amino acids. The ends were cut back, 2 bases at V and 4 bases at J, with 19 bases in the middle. Germline CDR1 reads PRHDT; CDR2 reads FYEKMQ (reference sequence).

The chain joins TRBV5-4 to TRBJ2-5, with D perhaps matching TRBD1 (6 bases). V lost 0 bases and J 5 bases, leaving 11 bases between the germline ends. There are 14 residues in the CDR3. From germline, CDR1 is SGHNT and CDR2 YYREEE (reference sequence). The DNA for the CDR3 is TGTGCCAGCAGCTTGGTGGGGGCGGATGAGACCCAGTACTTC. Its translation is CASSLVGADETQYF.

This chain uses TRBV21-1 with TRBJ2-1; the D call TRBD2 from the table was never checked on the DNA. TRBV21-1 is a pseudogene locus. The CDR3 is 19 residues long. The CDR3 loop reads CASSNTGTSGRGPYNEQFF. The CDR3 DNA is TGTGCCAGCAGCAACACCGGGACTAGCGGGAGGGGTCCCTACAATGAGCAGTTCTTC.

This chain connects TRBV2 to TRBJ2-7, with TRBD2 identical over 10 bases. Per germline, CDR1 SNHLY and CDR2 FYNNEI. The CDR3 contains 14 residues. V lost 7 bases to trimming and J lost 2 bases; unmatched junction nucleotides: 5. As DNA, the CDR3 is TGTGCCAGCACTGGGACTAGCGCGGCCTACGAGCAGTACTTC. Translated: CASTGTSAAYEQYF.